The 20 T cell receptor beta chains below all came from one sample that was sequenced in a study of T cell repertoires in cytomegalovirus infection. Their antigens remain unidentified. MiXCR, run by TCRdb on the reads, gives a single entry per CDR3 protein. The sample lists around 100,000 distinct CDR3 sequences; over 30% were seen once. Material: CD8+ T cells from cultured PBMCs, obtained from culture after CMV antigen stimulation. The receptors here all came from a human donor in good health (CMV status not recorded). Some clones in this sample may be carry-over from other donors' samples.

V and J are TRBV12-3 or TRBV12-4 and TRBJ1-6; 10 bases fit TRBD1. This CDR3 has 14 amino acids. Germline trimming cut 3 bases from V and 10 bases from J; bases unmatched to any gene: 3. CDR3 DNA: TGTGCCAGCAGTTTTGGGACAGGGGCCTCACCCCTCCACTTT. It codes for CASSFGTGASPLHF.

The chain uses TRBV6-5 and TRBJ2-7; D call uncertain. Between the trimmed V and J ends, which lost 6 bases and 4 bases, there was a span of 7 bases. The CDR3 has 11 residues. CDR1 is MNHEY, CDR2 SVGAGI, per germline. For the CDR3, the DNA is TGTGCCAGCAGGATAGGGTACGAGCAGTACTTC. It is translated as CASRIGYEQYF.

In its sample, this clonotype was seen many times. The chain carries TRBV4-3 and TRBJ2-7; TRBD2 agrees at 8 bases. J was trimmed by 1 base and V by 3 bases; bases with no gene match: 11. The CDR3 loop spans 17 amino acids. From germline, CDR1 is LGHNA and CDR2 YSLEER. CDR3 sequence (DNA): TGCGCCAGCAGCCATTCCTTTGGGCTAGCGGGTTCCTACGAGCAGTACTTC. Translation gives CASSHSFGLAGSYEQYF.

This clonotype was detected ten times or more. The chain combines TRBV12-3 or TRBV12-4 with TRBJ2-7, with 14 bases that match TRBD2. CDR3 length equals 16 residues. V shed 5 bases and J 6 bases; nucleotides not matched to a gene: 9. Here the CDR3 reads CASSHEGLAGVIEQYF. CDR3 DNA sequence: TGTGCCAGCAGTCACGAGGGACTAGCGGGGGTTATCGAGCAGTACTTC.

This chain links TRBV2 with TRBJ1-4; 7 bases fit TRBD1. Germline CDR1 SNHLY, CDR2 FYNNEI. V shed 6 bases and J 11 bases; nucleotides not matched to a gene: 12. The CDR3 has 14 residues. The CDR3 reads CASRPGTAFVKLFF. In nucleotides, the CDR3 is TGTGCCAGCAGACCCGGGACAGCCTTTGTGAAACTGTTTTTT. The full variable domain, with the rest looked up from reference TRBV2 and TRBJ1-4, is EPEVTQTPSHQVTQMGQEVILRCVPISNHLYFYWYRQILGQKVEFLVSFYNNEISEKSEIFDDQFSVERPDGSNFTLKIRSTKLEDSAMYFCASRPGTAFVKLFFGSGTQLSVL.

This clonotype has at least ten counts. The chain carries TRBV12-3 or TRBV12-4 and TRBJ2-6; 10 positions match TRBD1. The J segment lost 1 base and the V segment lost 3 bases, leaving 3 bases of the junction unmatched. The CDR3 is 17 residues long. In nucleotides, the CDR3 is TGTGCCAGCAGTTTCGGGACAGGGGAATCTGGGGCCAACGTCCTGACTTTC. Translation gives CASSFGTGESGANVLTF.

This chain connects TRBV7-9 to TRBJ2-1, with D unresolved. The CDR3 has 13 residues. The V gene lost 2 bases and the J gene lost 2 bases, with 4 bases spanning the gap. The germline V gene has CDR1 SEHNR and CDR2 FQNEAQ (reference sequence). The CDR3 bases are TGTGCCAGCAGCTTAAATACCTACAATGAGCAGTTCTTC. Translation: CASSLNTYNEQFF. Full variable domain (rest looked up from reference TRBV7-9 and TRBJ2-1): DTGVSQNPRHKITKRGQNVTFRCDPISEHNRLYWYRQTLGQGPEFLTYFQNEAQLEKSRLLSDRFSAERPKGSFSTLEIQRTEQGDSAMYLCASSLNTYNEQFFGPGTRLTVL.

The rearrangement links TRBV12-3 or TRBV12-4 to TRBJ1-6; perhaps TRBD1 as D (6 bases). V gave up 3 bases and J gave up 7 bases, with 13 bases separating them. This CDR3 spans 15 amino acids. Here the CDR3 reads CASSLWGQQNSPLHF. The CDR3 DNA is TGTGCCAGCAGTTTGTGGGGGCAACAGAATTCACCCCTCCACTTT.

The sample holds a few counts of this clonotype. The rearrangement uses TRBV12-3 or TRBV12-4 and TRBJ1-1; D call uncertain. The V gene lost 5 bases and the J gene lost 0 bases, with 10 bases spanning the gap. This CDR3 has 14 amino acids. The CDR3 DNA sequence: TGTGCCAGCAGTGGTACACGAATGAACACTGAAGCTTTCTTT. The encoded protein is CASSGTRMNTEAFF.

CDR3 sequence (DNA): TGCAGTGCTAACAGCTTGAATAATGAAAAACTGTTTTTT. It is translated as CSANSLNNEKLFF. The V and J genes are TRBV20-1 and TRBJ1-4; D not certain. With 4 bases removed from V and 4 bases from J, the gap between germline ends came to 10 bases. The CDR3 extends over 13 amino acids. Germline CDR1 reads DFQATT; CDR2 reads SNEGSKA (reference sequence).

In its sample, this clonotype was seen a few times. This chain's CDR3 is CASGSHEQYF. In nucleotides, the CDR3 is TGTGCCAGTGGGTCCCACGAGCAGTACTTC. This chain links TRBV12-3 or TRBV12-4 with TRBJ2-7; D not certain. V lost 9 bases, J lost 5 bases, and 8 bases lay in between. This CDR3 has 10 amino acids.

This clonotype was seen a few times. The gene calls are TRBV12-3 or TRBV12-4 and TRBJ1-3; D gene unclear. V lost 3 bases to trimming and J lost 5 bases, with 14 bases between them. This CDR3 has 15 residues. The CDR3 region is CASSFRLASRNTIYF. The CDR3 DNA is TGTGCCAGCAGTTTCCGGTTGGCCAGTAGAAACACCATATATTTT.

V and J are TRBV20-1 and TRBJ2-3; D gene unclear. The CDR3 extends over 13 amino acids. CDR1 and CDR2 (germline): DFQATT, SNEGSKA (reference sequence). Trimming cost V 0 bases and J 0 bases, with 4 bases left between them. The CDR3 region has the DNA TGCAGTGCTAGAGACAGGAGCACAGATACGCAGTATTTT. This encodes CSARDRSTDTQYF.

CDR3 loop: CASNLRGTNYGYTF. In DNA form, the CDR3 reads TGTGCCAGCAACCTTCGGGGAACTAACTATGGCTACACCTTC. V is TRBV28 and J is TRBJ1-2, with no clear D. V gave up 7 bases and J gave up 0 bases, with 12 bases separating them. The CDR3 loop spans 14 amino acids. Germline V gives CDR1 MDHEN, CDR2 SYDVKM.

The J gene is TRBJ2-2, the V gene TRBV7-9; no reliable D call. Germline CDR1 SEHNR, CDR2 FQNEAQ (reference sequence). Between the trimmed V and J ends, which lost 5 bases and 7 bases, there was a span of 20 bases. The CDR3 totals 16 residues. In DNA form, the CDR3 reads TGTGCCAGCAGCCATGCCAGTAGAGGAGTGATCGGGGAGCTGTTTTTT. This gives the protein CASSHASRGVIGELFF.

The chain recombines TRBV4-1 with TRBJ2-7, with D perhaps matching TRBD1 (6 bases). Trimming shortened V by 0 bases and J by 0 bases, and 12 bases separated the two germline ends. CDR3 length: 16 residues. Germline V gene sequence: CDR1 MGHRA, CDR2 YSYEKL. In nucleotides, the CDR3 is TGCGCCAGCAGCCAAGATTCTGGGGACAACTCCTACGAGCAGTACTTC. It is translated as CASSQDSGDNSYEQYF.

This clonotype was counted only a few times. This chain connects TRBV19 to TRBJ1-1; the D gene is possibly TRBD1 (6 bases). Per the germline V gene, CDR1 is LNHDA and CDR2 is SQIVND (reference sequence). V dropped 1 base and J dropped 3 bases, with 30 bases sitting between them. The CDR3 covers 21 residues. As DNA, the CDR3 is TGTGCCAGTAGTATAGCCCCAAACTATTCCGGGACATTCAGCCTATACACTGAAGCTTTCTTT. Protein sequence: CASSIAPNYSGTFSLYTEAFF.

This clonotype was seen once. J is TRBJ1-1 and V is TRBV12-3 or TRBV12-4; D not certain. V gave up 0 bases and J gave up 7 bases, with 12 bases separating them. CDR3 size: 14 residues. This chain's CDR3 is CASSLALLSHEAFF. The CDR3, as DNA: TGTGCCAGCAGTTTAGCGCTCTTAAGTCATGAAGCTTTCTTT.

V gene TRBV25-1 combines with J gene TRBJ1-1, with D perhaps matching TRBD1 (5 bases). The V and J ends lost 0 bases and 11 bases respectively, with 13 bases between them. Germline values: CDR1 MGHDK, CDR2 SYGVNS. This CDR3 spans 13 amino acids. The CDR3 nucleotides read TGTGCCAGCAGTGAATATTTTGAGGGGAAGGCTTTCTTT. This encodes CASSEYFEGKAFF.

Only a few counts were recorded for this clonotype. The chain has TRBV28 and TRBJ1-5; D perhaps matches TRBD1 (5 bases). Germline lookup yields CDR1 MDHEN and CDR2 SYDVKM. Trimming cost V 6 bases and J 2 bases, with 23 bases left between them. The CDR3 contains 18 residues. The CDR3 region is CASRSTREMNMGNQPQHF. In nucleotides, the CDR3 is TGTGCCAGCAGGAGTACCAGGGAAATGAATATGGGCAATCAGCCCCAGCATTTT.